The rows below give T cell receptor beta chains drawn from one sample of a study of shared clonotypes between healthy human individuals. This table comes from immunoSEQ multiplex PCR, and its TCRdb copy is limited to in-frame clones, with some not included. Seen here are approximately 1.5 million clones, about 98.5% observed once, and the top ten hold about 0.34%. Sequenced sample: naive CD4+ T cells sorted from blood. The receptors come from a man aged 30 to 45 in good health. CDR3s include the opening cysteine and the closing phenylalanine or tryptophan.

j_call | v_call | cdr3_aa
TRBJ2-3 | TRBV5-1 | CASSLGTSTRTDTQYF
TRBJ1-2 | TRBV2 | CASSVGQGPYGYTF
TRBJ1-5 | TRBV7-9 | CASSLETGSSNQPQHF
TRBJ2-1 | TRBV18 | CASSPSGQGSSYNEQFF
TRBJ2-3 | TRBV9 | CASSVGSGGITDTQYF
TRBJ2-5 | TRBV9 | CASSVAAGRQETQYF
TRBJ2-3 | TRBV28 | CASSLGTGSTDTQYF
TRBJ1-1 | TRBV5-1 | CASSLGRGYSPEAFF
TRBJ1-1 | TRBV4-2 | CASSQDRGNTEAFF
TRBJ1-1 | TRBV4-3 | CASSQDGGYTEAFF
TRBJ1-1 | TRBV4-3 | CASSQRDRGVGEAFF
TRBJ2-7 | TRBV5-6 | CASSHWGYEQYF
TRBJ2-2 | TRBV16 | CASSRTSGTTNTGELFF
TRBJ2-7 | TRBV19 | CASSIGLPLYEQYF
TRBJ1-3 | TRBV5-1 | CASSLSSLSEGNTIYF
TRBJ1-1 | TRBV5-8 | CASSLAAANTEAFF
TRBJ2-2 | TRBV10-3 | CAIEKGPENTGELFF
TRBJ1-3 | TRBV5-1 | CASSRTPWDTIYF
TRBJ2-5 | TRBV5-1 | CASSLELGVQETQYF